This T cell receptor (beta chain) is from a study of identical twins. This clonotype showed up just a few times. Its cognate antigen is unknown. TCRdb analysed the 5' RACE reads with MiXCR anew, one entry per CDR3 protein. The profile shows 450,000 or so distinct CDR3 sequences, approximately 15% of them singletons. The study, taken as a whole, reports: Excess twin sharing in beta out-of-frame sequences was weaker.

This CDR3 is 14 amino acids long. The V gene's germline CDR1 is SGDLS and CDR2 YYNGEE. The ends were cut back, 4 bases at V and 3 bases at J, with 10 bases in the middle. The sample was also reused in another study, on yellow fever vaccine responses in identical twins.

Material for sequencing was CD4+ T cells sorted from blood. V usage is TRBV9 and J usage is TRBJ2-2; no clear D. The sequence derives from a woman aged 18 to 35 in good health. CDR3 loop: CASSISWYTGELFF. Written as DNA, the CDR3 is TGTGCCAGCAGCATTAGCTGGTACACCGGGGAGCTGTTTTTT.